This TCR beta chain was sequenced in a study of cytomegalovirus exposure and HLA in healthy donors. General study findings and limits: Productive rates of about 87% or about 30% were seen for most TCR beta V segments in an earlier analysis. Cytomegalovirus status, reportedly, was diagnosed with high specificity and sensitivity by the classifier.

PCR used 60 Vbeta primers and 13 Jbeta primers. TCRdb keeps only in-frame clones here, not all; method: immunoSEQ multiplex PCR. Here the sample table reports over 60,000 clones. The CDR3 is 13 residues long. Trimming removed 7 bases from V and 4 bases from J, with 13 bases in between. CDR1 is LNHDA, CDR2 SQIVND, per germline (reference sequence). At the time of sampling, donors were nominally healthy, though unrecorded immune exposures were likely. For this clone: Its antigen is unknown.

V gene TRBV19 combines with J gene TRBJ1-2, with a tentative D call TRBD1 (6 bases). This TCR came from a female donor in good health and CMV-seropositive. The sequencing input was PBMCs. CDR3 region: CASTRTAAYGYTF. Here the CDR3 DNA reads TGTGCCAGTACCAGGACAGCGGCCTATGGCTACACCTTC.